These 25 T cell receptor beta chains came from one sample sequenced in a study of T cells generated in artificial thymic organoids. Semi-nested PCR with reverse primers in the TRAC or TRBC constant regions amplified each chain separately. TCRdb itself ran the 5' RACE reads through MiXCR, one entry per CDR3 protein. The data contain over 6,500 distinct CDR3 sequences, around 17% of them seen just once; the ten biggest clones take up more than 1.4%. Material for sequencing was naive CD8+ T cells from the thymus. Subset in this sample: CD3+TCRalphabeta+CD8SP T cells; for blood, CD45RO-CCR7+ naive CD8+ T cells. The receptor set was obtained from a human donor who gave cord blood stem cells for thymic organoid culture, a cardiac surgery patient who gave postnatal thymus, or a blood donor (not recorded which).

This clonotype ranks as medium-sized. CDR3: CASSSPVGAGLAAFSSYNEQFF. In DNA, the CDR3 is TGTGCCAGCAGTTCCCCCGTAGGCGCGGGACTAGCGGCGTTCAGCTCCTACAATGAGCAGTTCTTC. The V gene is TRBV12-3 or TRBV12-4, the J gene TRBJ2-1, with 11 bases lining up with TRBD2. This CDR3 spans 22 amino acids. J lost 0 bases, V lost 4 bases, and 20 bases had no gene match.

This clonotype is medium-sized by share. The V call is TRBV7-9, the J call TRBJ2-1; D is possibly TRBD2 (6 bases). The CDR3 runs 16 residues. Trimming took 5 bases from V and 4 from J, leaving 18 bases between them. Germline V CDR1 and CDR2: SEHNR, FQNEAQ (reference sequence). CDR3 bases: TGTGCCAGCAGCCCCCTGTTAAGCCGGGAGTACAATGAGCAGTTCTTC. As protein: CASSPLLSREYNEQFF.

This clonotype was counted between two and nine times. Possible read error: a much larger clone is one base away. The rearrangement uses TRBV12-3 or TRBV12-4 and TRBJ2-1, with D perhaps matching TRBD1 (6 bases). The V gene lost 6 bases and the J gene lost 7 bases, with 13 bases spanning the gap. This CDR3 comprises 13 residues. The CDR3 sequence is CASRNRVGNEQFF. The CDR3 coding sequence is TGTGCCAGCAGGAACAGGGTCGGGAATGAGCAGTTCTTC.

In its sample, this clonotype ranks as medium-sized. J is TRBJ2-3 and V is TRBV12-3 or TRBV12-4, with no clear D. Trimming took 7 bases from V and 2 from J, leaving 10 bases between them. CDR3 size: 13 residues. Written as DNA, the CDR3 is TGTGCCAGCACCTTGGCCACCACAGATACGCAGTATTTT. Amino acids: CASTLATTDTQYF.

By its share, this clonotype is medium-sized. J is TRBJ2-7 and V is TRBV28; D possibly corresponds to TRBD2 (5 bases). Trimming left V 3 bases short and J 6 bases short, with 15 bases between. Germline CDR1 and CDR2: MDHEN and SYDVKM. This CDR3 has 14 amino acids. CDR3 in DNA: TGTGCCAGCAGTTTCGTGAGCGGTTTAGGCGAGCAGTACTTC. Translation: CASSFVSGLGEQYF.

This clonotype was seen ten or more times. The CDR3 spells CASSLGTLAEEGQYF. The CDR3 DNA sequence: TGTGCCAGCAGCTTAGGTACACTGGCAGAAGAGGGCCAGTACTTC. The chain carries TRBV7-9 and TRBJ2-5, with a weak D call TRBD2 (5 bases). Trimming shortened V by 1 base and J by 10 bases, and 19 bases separated the two germline ends. There are 15 residues in the CDR3. Germline V lookup: CDR1 SEHNR, CDR2 FQNEAQ (reference sequence).

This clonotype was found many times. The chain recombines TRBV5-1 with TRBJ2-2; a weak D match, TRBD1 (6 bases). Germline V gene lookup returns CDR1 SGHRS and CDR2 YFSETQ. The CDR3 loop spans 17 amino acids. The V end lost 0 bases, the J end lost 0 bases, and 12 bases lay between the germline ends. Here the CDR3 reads CASSLAEDRANTGELFF. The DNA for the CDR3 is TGCGCCAGCAGCTTGGCTGAGGACAGAGCGAACACCGGGGAGCTGTTTTTT.

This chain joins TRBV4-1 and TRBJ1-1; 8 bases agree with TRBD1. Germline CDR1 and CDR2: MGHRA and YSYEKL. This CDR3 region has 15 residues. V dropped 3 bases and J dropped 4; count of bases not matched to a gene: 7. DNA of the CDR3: TGCGCCAGCAGCCACGTCGGACAGGGCGGCACTGAAGCTTTCTTT. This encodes CASSHVGQGGTEAFF.

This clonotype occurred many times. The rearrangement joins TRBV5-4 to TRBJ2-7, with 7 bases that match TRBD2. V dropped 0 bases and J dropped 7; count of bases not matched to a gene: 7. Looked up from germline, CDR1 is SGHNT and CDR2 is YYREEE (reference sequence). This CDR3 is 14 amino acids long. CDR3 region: CASSLGLARGEQYF. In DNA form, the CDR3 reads TGTGCCAGCAGCTTGGGACTAGCCCGCGGGGAGCAGTACTTC.

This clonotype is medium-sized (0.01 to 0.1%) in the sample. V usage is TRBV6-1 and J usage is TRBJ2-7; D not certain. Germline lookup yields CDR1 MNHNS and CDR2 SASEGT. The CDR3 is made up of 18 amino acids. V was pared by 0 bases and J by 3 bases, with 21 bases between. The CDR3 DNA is TGTGCCAGCAGTGAAGCGCCCTCTATGGTGCTAGGACGCTACGAGCAGTACTTC. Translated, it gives CASSEAPSMVLGRYEQYF.

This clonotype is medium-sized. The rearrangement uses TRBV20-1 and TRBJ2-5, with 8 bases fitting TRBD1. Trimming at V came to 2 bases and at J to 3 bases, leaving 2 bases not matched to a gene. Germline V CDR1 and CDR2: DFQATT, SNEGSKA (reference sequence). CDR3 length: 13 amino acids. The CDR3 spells CSARKTGEETQYF. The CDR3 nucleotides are TGCAGTGCTAGAAAGACAGGGGAAGAGACCCAGTACTTC.

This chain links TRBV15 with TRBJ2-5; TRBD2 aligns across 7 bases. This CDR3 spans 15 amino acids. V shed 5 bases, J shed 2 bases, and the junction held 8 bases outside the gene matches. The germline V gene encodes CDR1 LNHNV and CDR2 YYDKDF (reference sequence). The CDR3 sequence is CATSFGLADQETQYF. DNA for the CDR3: TGTGCCACCAGCTTCGGCCTAGCGGATCAAGAGACCCAGTACTTC.

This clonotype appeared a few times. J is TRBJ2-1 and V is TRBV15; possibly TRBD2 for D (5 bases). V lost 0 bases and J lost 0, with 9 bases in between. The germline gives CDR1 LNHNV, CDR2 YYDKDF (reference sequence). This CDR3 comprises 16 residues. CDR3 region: CATSRDGSISYNEQFF. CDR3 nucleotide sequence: TGTGCCACCAGCAGAGATGGGAGTATCTCCTACAATGAGCAGTTCTTC.

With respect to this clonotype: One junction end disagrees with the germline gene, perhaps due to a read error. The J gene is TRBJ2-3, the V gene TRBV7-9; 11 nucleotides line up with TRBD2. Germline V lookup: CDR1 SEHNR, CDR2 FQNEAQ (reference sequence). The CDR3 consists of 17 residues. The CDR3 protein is CAGSFKIAGGDLDTQYF. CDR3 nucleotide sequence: TGTGCCGGCAGCTTCAAGATAGCGGGGGGGGATTTGGATACGCAGTATTTT. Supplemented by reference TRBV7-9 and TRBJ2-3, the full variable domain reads DTGVSQNPRHKITKRGQNVTFRCDPISEHNRLYWYRQTLGQGPEFLTYFQNEAQLEKSRLLSDRFSAERPKGSFSTLEIQRTEQGDSAMYLCAGSFKIAGGDLDTQYFGPGTRLTVL.

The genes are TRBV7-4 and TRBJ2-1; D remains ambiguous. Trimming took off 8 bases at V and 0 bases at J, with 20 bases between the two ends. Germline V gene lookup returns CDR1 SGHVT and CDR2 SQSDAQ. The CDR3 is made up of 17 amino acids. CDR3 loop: CASHPRPSTCSYNEQFF. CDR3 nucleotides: TGTGCCAGCCACCCCCGGCCCTCTACCTGCTCCTACAATGAGCAGTTCTTC.

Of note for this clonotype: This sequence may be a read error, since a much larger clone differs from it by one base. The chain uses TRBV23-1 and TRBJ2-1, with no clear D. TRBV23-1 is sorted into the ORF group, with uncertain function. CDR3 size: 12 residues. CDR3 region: CASNFSYNGQFF. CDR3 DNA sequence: TGCGCCAGCAATTTCTCCTACAATGGGCAGTTCTTC.

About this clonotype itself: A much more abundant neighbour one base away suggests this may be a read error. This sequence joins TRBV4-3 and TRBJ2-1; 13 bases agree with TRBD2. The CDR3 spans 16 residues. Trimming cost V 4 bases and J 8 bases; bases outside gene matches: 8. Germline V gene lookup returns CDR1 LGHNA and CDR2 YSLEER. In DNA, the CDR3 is TGCGCCAGCAGCCTAACACTAGCGGGGGGGGACGATGAGCAGTTCTTC. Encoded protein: CASSLTLAGGDDEQFF.

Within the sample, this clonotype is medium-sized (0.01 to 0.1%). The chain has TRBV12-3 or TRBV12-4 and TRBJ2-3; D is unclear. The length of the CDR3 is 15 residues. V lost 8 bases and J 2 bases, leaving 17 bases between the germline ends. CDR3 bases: TGTGCCAGCTCCCAAAGTACTGGTTCCACAGATACGCAGTATTTT. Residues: CASSQSTGSTDTQYF.

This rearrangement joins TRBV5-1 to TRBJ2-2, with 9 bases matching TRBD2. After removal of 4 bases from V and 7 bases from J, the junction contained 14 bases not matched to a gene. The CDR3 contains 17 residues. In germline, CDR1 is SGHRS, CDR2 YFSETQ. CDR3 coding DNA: TGCGCCAGCAGCGAGAAACGGACTAGCGACGTGGACGGGGAGCTGTTTTTT. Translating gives CASSEKRTSDVDGELFF.

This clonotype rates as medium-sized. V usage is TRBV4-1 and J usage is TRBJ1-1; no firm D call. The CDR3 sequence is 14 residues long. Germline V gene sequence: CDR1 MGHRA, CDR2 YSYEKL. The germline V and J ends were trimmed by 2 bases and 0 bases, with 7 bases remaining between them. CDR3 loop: CASSQQKMNTEAFF. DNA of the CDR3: TGCGCCAGCAGCCAACAGAAGATGAACACTGAAGCTTTCTTT.

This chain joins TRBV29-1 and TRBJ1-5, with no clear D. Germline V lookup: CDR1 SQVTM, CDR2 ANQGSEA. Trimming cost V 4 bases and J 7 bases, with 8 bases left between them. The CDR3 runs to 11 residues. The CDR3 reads CSVGGSQPQHF. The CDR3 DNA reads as TGCAGCGTTGGAGGATCGCAGCCCCAGCATTTT.

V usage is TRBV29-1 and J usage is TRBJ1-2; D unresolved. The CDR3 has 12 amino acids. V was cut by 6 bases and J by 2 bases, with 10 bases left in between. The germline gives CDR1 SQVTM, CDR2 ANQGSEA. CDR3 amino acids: CSVNDGNYGYTF. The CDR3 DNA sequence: TGCAGCGTCAATGACGGAAACTATGGCTACACCTTC.

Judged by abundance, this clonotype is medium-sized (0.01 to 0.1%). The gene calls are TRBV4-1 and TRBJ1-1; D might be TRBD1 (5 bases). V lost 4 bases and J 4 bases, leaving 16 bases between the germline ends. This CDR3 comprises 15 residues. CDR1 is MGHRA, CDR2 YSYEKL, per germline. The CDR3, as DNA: TGCGCCAGCAGCCGCCTATGGGGGATAGGCACTGAAGCTTTCTTT. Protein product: CASSRLWGIGTEAFF.

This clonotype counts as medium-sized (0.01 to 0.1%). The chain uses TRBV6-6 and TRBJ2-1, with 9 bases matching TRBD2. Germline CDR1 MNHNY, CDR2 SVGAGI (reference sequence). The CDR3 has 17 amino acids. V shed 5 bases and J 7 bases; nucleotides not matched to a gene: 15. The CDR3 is CASSGHSGSRDGNEQFF. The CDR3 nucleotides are TGTGCCAGCAGTGGCCATAGCGGGAGCAGGGACGGGAATGAGCAGTTCTTC.

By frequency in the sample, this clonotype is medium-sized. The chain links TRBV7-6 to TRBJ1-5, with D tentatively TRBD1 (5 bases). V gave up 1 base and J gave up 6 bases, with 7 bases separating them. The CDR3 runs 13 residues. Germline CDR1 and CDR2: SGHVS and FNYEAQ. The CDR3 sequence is CASSLGQGQPQHF. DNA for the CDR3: TGTGCCAGCAGCTTAGGCCAGGGTCAGCCCCAGCATTTT.